The T cell receptor beta chain described here comes from a study of PD-1 blockade in classical Hodgkin lymphoma. Trimming removed 0 bases at V and 0 bases at J, with 7 bases between. The CDR3 length is 15 residues. CDR1 and CDR2 from the germline V gene are SGHRS and YFSETQ. Comments on this clone: Its antigen remains unidentified.

Whole-study findings and limits: Any patient who commenced nivolumab under 1 year after ASCT was excluded. Compared with healthy donors, newly diagnosed patients reportedly showed lower baseline TCR diversity. Significant TCR diversity gains by C4D1 occurred in CD4+ but not CD8+ cells.

The protocol was immunoSEQ multiplex PCR, while the TCRdb copy is restricted to in-frame clones and leaves out a portion. The table has about 21,000 clones, about two thirds seen once. With no exception, relapse followed autologous stem cell transplantation in all patients, and brentuximab vedotin exposure varied. This sequence originates from a human donor with classical Hodgkin lymphoma. The chain couples TRBV5-1 to TRBJ1-3, with a possible D match to TRBD1 (5 bases). Sequences were derived from peripheral blood mononuclear cells (PBMCs), sampled at baseline. The CDR3 here is CASSLGGHSGNTIYF. CDR3 DNA: TGCGCCAGCAGCTTGGGTGGACACTCTGGAAACACCATATATTTT.